This T cell receptor (beta chain) is from a study of T cells in localized non-small cell lung cancer (dated by TCRdb to about 2020). Notes on the research overall: The study examined T cell repertoires in a few hundred patients with early-stage NSCLC and compared tumors with uninvolved tumor-adjacent lungs. A mean age of around 66 years was recorded for the NSCLC patients, of whom under 150 were male and about 100 were female. The cohort was made up of a few hundred treatment-naive NSCLC patients whose localized lung tumors had been resected. Study-wide conclusions, independent of this receptor: A median of roughly 50 of the top 100 tumor clones turned up in the paired uninvolved adjacent lung, and some 28 of those clones also ranked among the top 100 of that same adjacent lung. Because the study design was exploratory, TCR variables were selected using unadjusted p-values without false-discovery rate correction. Uninvolved tumor-adjacent lung showed the highest T cell clonality, higher than tumor, which suggests more focused antigenic responses in the adjacent lung. Because multi-region tumor sequencing was not done, intratumor heterogeneity could not be ruled out. Longer overall survival was associated with higher T cell density in blood, whereas shorter survival was associated with higher clonality in adjacent lung.

At diagnosis, tumor, uninvolved tumor-adjacent lung and peripheral blood were collected and then preserved as a mix of FFPE and fresh-frozen material. For TCR repertoire profiling, blood samples were analyzed as peripheral blood mononuclear cells. With respect to this clone: Its antigen target is currently unknown. No clone much larger than this one lies a single base away; base qualities are absent.

TCR beta CDR3 regions were sequenced from DNA using the immunoSEQ Assay. In the paper's pipeline: To compute T cell density, TCR beta template counts were normalized to usable DNA, which was estimated by amplifying housekeeping genes. Richness was estimated with the preseqR package, extrapolating to 400,000 templates for PBMC samples and 120,000 templates for tissue samples. Clonality was calculated as one minus Pielou's evenness. Differential abundance testing on productive amino-acid clonotypes, with a minimum total count of 5 and an alpha of 0.1, was used to identify tissue-enriched TCRs. Repertoire overlap between compartments was quantified with the Jaccard Index and Morisita Overlap Index. GLIPH grouped TCR beta CDR3s together with public tetramer-defined viral CDR3s, and a viral motif had to include at least three viral sequences and show V-gene enrichment. TCRdb retrieved this table from immuneACCESS and kept in-frame rearrangements only. Not all clones are present; in checked studies, unresolved V genes account for under half, and no reason is known for the remainder. V, J and clone size were drawn from that table, and D and trimming were deduced from the DNA. Recorded for this sample are around 50,000 clones; just over 85% of them occurred a single time. Of the sample, approximately 5.2% is held by the ten largest clones.

Relative to germline, V is 5 bases shorter and J is 5 bases shorter, with 18 bases between their ends. The CDR3 sequence holds 15 residues, the cysteine and phenylalanine included. The entry retains the CDR3 DNA only, 45 bases that are in frame from base 1. CDR1 and CDR2, looked up from the germline V gene (reference sequence), are SEHNR and FQNEAQ. The chain joins TRBV7-9 to TRBJ1-1; the D region possibly corresponds to TRBD1 (6 bases align). This clonotype was sampled from a woman aged 35 to 75 with stage I lung adenocarcinoma. The material sequenced was peripheral blood, taken before any cancer treatment. The CDR3 region reads CASSASGGARTEAFF. The nucleotides read TGTGCCAGCAGCGCCTCGGGGGGGGCGAGGACTGAAGCTTTCTTT.